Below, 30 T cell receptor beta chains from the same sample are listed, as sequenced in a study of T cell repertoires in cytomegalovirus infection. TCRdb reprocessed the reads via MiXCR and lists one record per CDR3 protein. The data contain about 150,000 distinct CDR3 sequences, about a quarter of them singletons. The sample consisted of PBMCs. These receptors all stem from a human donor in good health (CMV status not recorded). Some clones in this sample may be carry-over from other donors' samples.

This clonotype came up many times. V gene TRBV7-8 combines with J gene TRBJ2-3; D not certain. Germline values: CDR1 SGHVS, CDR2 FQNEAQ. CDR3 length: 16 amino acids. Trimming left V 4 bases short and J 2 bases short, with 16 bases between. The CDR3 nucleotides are TGTGCCAGCAGCTCCCATAAGGTTGAGGACACAGATACGCAGTATTTT. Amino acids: CASSSHKVEDTDTQYF.

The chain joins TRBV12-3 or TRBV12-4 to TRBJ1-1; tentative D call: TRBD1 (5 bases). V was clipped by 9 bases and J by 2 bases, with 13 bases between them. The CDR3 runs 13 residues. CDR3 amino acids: CASRGAVNTEAFF. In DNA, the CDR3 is TGTGCCAGTCGAGGGGCGGTCAACACTGAAGCTTTCTTT.

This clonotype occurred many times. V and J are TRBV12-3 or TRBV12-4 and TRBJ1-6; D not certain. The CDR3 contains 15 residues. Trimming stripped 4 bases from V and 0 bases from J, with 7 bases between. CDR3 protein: CASSSRSSYNSPLHF. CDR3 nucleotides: TGTGCCAGCAGTTCGCGGAGCTCCTATAATTCACCCCTCCACTTT.

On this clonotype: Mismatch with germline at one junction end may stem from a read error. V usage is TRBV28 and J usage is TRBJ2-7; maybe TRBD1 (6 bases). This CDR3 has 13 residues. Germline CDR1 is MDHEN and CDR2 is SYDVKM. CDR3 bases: TGTGCCACCTTCCGGGACACCTCCTCCGAGCAGTACTTC. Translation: CATFRDTSSEQYF.

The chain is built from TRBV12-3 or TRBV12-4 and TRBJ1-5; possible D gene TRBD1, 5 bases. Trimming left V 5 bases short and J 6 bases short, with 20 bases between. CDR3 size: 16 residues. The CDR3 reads CASSPRGSLRIQPQHF. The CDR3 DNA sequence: TGTGCCAGCAGTCCGCGGGGCAGTCTCCGGATTCAGCCCCAGCATTTT.

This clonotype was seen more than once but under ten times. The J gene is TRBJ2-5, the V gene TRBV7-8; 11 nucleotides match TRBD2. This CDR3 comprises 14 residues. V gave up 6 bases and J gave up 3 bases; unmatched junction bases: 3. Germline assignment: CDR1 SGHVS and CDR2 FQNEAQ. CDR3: CASREGLAEETQYF. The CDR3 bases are TGTGCCAGCAGGGAGGGACTAGCGGAAGAGACCCAGTACTTC.

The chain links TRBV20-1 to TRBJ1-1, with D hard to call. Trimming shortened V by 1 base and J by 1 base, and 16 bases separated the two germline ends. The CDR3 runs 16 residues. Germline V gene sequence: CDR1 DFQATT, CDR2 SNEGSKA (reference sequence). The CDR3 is CSARGPQVSRNTEAFF. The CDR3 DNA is TGCAGTGCTAGAGGACCCCAGGTATCACGGAACACTGAAGCTTTCTTT.

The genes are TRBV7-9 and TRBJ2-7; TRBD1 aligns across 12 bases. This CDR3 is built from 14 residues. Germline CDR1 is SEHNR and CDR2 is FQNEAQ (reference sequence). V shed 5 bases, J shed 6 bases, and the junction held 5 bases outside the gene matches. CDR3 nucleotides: TGTGCCAGCAGCGGATGGGACAGGGGGCGCGAGCAGTACTTC. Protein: CASSGWDRGREQYF.

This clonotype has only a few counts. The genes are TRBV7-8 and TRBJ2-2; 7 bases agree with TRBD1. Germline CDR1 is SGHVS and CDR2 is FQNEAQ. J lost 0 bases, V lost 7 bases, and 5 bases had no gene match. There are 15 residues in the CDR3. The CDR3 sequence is CASKAGGANTGELFF. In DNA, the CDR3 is TGTGCCAGCAAAGCAGGGGGTGCGAACACCGGGGAGCTGTTTTTT. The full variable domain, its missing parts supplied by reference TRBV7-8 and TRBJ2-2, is GAGVSQSPRYKVAKRGQDVALRCDPISGHVSLFWYQQALGQGPEFLTYFQNEAQLDKSGLPSDRFFAERPEGSVSTLKIQRTQQEDSAVYLCASKAGGANTGELFFGEGSRLTVL.

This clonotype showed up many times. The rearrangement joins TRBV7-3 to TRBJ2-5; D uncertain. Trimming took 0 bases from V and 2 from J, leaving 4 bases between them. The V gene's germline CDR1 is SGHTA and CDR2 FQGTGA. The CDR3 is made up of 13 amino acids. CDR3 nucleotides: TGTGCCAGCAGCTTAACCCATCAAGAGACCCAGTACTTC. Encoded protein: CASSLTHQETQYF.

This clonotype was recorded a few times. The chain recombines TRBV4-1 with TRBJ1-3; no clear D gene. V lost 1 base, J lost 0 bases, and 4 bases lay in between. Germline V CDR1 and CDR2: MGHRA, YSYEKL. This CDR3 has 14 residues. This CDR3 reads CASSQVSSGNTIYF. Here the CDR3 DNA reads TGCGCCAGCAGCCAAGTGAGCTCTGGAAACACCATATATTTT.

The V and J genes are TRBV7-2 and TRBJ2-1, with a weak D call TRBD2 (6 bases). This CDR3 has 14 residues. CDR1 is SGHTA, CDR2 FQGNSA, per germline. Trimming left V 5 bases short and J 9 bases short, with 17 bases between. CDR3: CASSPPGVLGEQFF. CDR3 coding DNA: TGTGCCAGCAGCCCCCCGGGGGTTTTGGGTGAGCAGTTCTTC.

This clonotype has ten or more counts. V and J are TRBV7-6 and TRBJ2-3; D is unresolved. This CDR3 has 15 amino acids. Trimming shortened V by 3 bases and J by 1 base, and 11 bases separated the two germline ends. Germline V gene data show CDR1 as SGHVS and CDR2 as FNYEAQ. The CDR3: CASSFMTTGTDTQYF. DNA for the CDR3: TGTGCCAGCAGCTTTATGACCACAGGCACAGATACGCAGTATTTT.

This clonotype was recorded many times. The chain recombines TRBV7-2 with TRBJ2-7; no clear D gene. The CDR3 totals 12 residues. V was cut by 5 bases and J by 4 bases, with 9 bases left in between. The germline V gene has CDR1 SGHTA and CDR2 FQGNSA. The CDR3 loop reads CASSPWGYEQYF. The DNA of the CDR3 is TGTGCCAGCAGCCCATGGGGTTACGAGCAGTACTTC.

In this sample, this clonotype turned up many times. CDR3 sequence: CASSFSGTDTQYF. The CDR3 DNA reads TGTGCCAGCAGCTTTAGCGGCACAGATACGCAGTATTTT. The gene calls are TRBV7-2 and TRBJ2-3; maybe TRBD2 (5 bases). This CDR3 contains 13 residues. Germline CDR1 reads SGHTA; CDR2 reads FQGNSA. V was clipped by 3 bases and J by 1 base, with 5 bases between them.

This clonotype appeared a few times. The CDR3 DNA is TGTGCCAGCAGTCCAGTCGGGAACGAGCAGTACTTC. It yields the protein CASSPVGNEQYF. The V gene is TRBV2, the J gene TRBJ2-7, with D perhaps TRBD2 (5 bases). From germline, CDR1 is SNHLY and CDR2 FYNNEI. Trimming took off 5 bases at V and 5 bases at J, with 10 bases between the two ends. This CDR3 spans 12 amino acids.

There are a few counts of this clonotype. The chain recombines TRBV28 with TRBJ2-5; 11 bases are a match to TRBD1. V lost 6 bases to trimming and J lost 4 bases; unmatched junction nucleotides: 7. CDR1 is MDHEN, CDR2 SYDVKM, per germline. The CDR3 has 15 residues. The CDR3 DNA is TGTGCCAGCAGGGACAGGACAGGGGGCTTAGAGACCCAGTACTTC. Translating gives CASRDRTGGLETQYF.

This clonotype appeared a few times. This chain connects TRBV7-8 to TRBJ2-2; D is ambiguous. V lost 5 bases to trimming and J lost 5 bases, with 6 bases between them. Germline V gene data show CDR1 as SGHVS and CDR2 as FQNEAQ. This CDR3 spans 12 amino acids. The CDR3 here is CASSAVTGELFF. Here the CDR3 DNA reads TGTGCCAGCAGCGCCGTTACCGGGGAGCTGTTTTTT.

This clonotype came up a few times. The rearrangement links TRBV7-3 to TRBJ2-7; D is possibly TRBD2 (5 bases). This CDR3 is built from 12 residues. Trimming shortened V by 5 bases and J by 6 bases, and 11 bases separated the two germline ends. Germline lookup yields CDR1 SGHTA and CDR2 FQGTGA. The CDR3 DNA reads TGTGCCAGCAGCCACGAGGGAACCGAGCAGTACTTC. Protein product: CASSHEGTEQYF.

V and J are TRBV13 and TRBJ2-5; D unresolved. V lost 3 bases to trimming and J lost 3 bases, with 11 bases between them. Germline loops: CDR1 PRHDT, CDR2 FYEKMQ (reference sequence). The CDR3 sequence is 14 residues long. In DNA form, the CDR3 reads TGTGCCAGCAGCTTCGGCTCACAAGAAGAGACCCAGTACTTC. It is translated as CASSFGSQEETQYF.

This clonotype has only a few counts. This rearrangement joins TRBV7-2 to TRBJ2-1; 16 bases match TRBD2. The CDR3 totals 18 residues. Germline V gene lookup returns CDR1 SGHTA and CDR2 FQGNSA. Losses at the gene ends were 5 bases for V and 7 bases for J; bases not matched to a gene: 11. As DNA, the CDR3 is TGTGCCAGCAGCGGACCGGGACTAGCGGGGGGGGCAGGAAATGAGCAGTTCTTC. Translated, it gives CASSGPGLAGGAGNEQFF.

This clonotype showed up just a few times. CDR3 region: CASSLVSGPGTQYF. CDR3 DNA: TGTGCCAGCAGCTTAGTTTCAGGCCCAGGCACCCAGTACTTC. The rearrangement links TRBV7-9 to TRBJ2-5, with D hard to call. Germline CDR1 and CDR2: SEHNR and FQNEAQ (reference sequence). The length of the CDR3 is 14 residues. Trimming took off 1 base at V and 8 bases at J, with 14 bases between the two ends.

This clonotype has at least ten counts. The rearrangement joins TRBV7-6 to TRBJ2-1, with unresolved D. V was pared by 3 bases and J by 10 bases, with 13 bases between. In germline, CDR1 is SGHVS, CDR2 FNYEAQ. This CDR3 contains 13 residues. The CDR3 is CASSFVPLWEQFF. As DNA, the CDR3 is TGTGCCAGCAGCTTCGTTCCCCTATGGGAGCAGTTCTTC.

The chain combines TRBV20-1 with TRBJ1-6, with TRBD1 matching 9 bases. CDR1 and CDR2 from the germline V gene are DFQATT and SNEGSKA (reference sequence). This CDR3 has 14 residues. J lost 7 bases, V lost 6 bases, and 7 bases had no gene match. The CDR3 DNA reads TGCAGTGCACGGACAGGGGCGGGAAATTCACCCCTCCACTTT. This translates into CSARTGAGNSPLHF.

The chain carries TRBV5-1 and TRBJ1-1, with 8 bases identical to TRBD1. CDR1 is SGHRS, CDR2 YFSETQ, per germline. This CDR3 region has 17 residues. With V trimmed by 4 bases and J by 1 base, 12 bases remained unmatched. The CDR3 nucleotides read TGCGCCAGCAGCCTTGGGGGACAGGAGACGAGGAACACTGAAGCTTTCTTT. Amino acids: CASSLGGQETRNTEAFF.

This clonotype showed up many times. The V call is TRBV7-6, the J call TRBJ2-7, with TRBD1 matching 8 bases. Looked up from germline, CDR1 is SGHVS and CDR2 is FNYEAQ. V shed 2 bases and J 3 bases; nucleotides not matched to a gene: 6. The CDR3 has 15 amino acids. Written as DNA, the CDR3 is TGTGCCAGCAGCTTAAGCGGACAGGGCCACTACGAGCAGTACTTC. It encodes CASSLSGQGHYEQYF.

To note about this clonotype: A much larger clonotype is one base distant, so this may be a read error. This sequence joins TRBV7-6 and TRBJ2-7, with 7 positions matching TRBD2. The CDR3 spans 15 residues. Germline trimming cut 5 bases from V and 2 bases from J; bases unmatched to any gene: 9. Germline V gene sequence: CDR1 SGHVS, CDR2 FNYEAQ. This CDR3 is CASSTLGGGAYEQYF. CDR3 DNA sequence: TGTGCCAGCAGCACCCTCGGGGGAGGGGCCTACGAGCAGTACTTC.

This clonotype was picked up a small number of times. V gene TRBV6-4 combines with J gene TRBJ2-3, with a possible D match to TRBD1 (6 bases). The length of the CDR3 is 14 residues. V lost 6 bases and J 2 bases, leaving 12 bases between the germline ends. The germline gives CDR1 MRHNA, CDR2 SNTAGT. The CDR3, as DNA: TGTGCCAGCAGCCAGGGGCCCCACACAGATACGCAGTATTTT. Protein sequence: CASSQGPHTDTQYF.

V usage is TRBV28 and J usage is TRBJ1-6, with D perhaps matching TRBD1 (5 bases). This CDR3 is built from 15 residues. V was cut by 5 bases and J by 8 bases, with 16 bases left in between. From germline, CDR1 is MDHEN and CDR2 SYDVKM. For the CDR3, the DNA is TGTGCCAGCAGTCCCCTGGGGGAAGTAGATTCACCCCTCCACTTT. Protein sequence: CASSPLGEVDSPLHF.

CDR3 DNA: TGTGCCATCAGTTCAGCGGGAGCGGCCTACAATGAGCAGTTCTTC. This encodes CAISSAGAAYNEQFF. The rearrangement uses TRBV10-3 and TRBJ2-1; the match to TRBD2 covers 8 bases. Losses at the gene ends were 5 bases for V and 2 bases for J; bases not matched to a gene: 5. The CDR3 length is 15 residues. Germline V gives CDR1 ENHRY, CDR2 SYGVKD.